The 13 T cell receptor beta chains given below trace back to one sample, sequenced in a study of T cell repertoires in cytomegalovirus infection. No antigen has been identified for these receptors. TCRdb independently ran MiXCR on the reads; one entry per CDR3 protein. Among around 900,000 distinct CDR3 sequences listed, roughly 30% were seen once. Sequenced material: cultured CD8+ T cells from PBMCs, taken from culture after CMV antigen stimulation. These receptors came from a human donor in good health (CMV status not recorded). Some clones in this sample may be carry-over from other donors' samples.

About this clonotype itself: At one of its ends the junction is not consistent with the germline gene, which may arise from a read error. The V call is TRBV7-6, the J call TRBJ2-1; 8 bases align to TRBD2. Germline CDR1 is SGHVS and CDR2 is FNYEAQ. This CDR3 region has 15 residues. The CDR3 bases are TGTGCCAACAGCCGACTAGCGATCAGCTACAATGAGCAGTTCTTC. Its translation: CANSRLAISYNEQFF.

This chain connects TRBV7-6 to TRBJ2-3, with TRBD2 matching over 10 bases. CDR1 and CDR2 from the germline V gene are SGHVS and FNYEAQ. The CDR3 length is 19 residues. After removal of 1 base from V and 7 bases from J, the junction contained 17 bases not matched to a gene. This CDR3 is CASSLDPAGGPPLKNTQYF. CDR3 nucleotides: TGTGCCAGCAGCTTAGACCCAGCGGGGGGGCCTCCCCTTAAAAATACGCAGTATTTT.

This chain uses TRBV6-1 with TRBJ2-1; 7 bases map to TRBD1. V lost 2 bases, J lost 3 bases, and 7 bases stayed unmatched. This CDR3 comprises 16 residues. CDR1 is MNHNS, CDR2 SASEGT, per germline. The CDR3: CASSESRGLGYNEQFF. CDR3 bases: TGTGCCAGCAGTGAAAGTAGGGGGCTGGGCTACAATGAGCAGTTCTTC.

This clonotype was found a few times. This chain uses TRBV7-9 with TRBJ1-4; unclear D gene. This CDR3 has 14 amino acids. V lost 6 bases to trimming and J lost 8 bases, with 16 bases between them. In germline, CDR1 is SEHNR, CDR2 FQNEAQ (reference sequence). CDR3 sequence reads: CASSQDPRREKLFF. In DNA form, the CDR3 reads TGTGCCAGCAGTCAGGACCCTAGGCGGGAAAAACTGTTTTTT.

This clonotype was found many times. V gene TRBV7-8 combines with J gene TRBJ1-5; D unclear. There are 15 residues in the CDR3. V was clipped by 2 bases and J by 6 bases, with 14 bases between them. CDR1 is SGHVS, CDR2 FQNEAQ, per germline. The CDR3 DNA reads as TGTGCCAGCAGCTTAAGCAGCGGGGTCCGTCAGCCCCAGCATTTT. The encoded protein is CASSLSSGVRQPQHF.

This clonotype was seen more than once but under ten times. The CDR3: CASSELPGLAQYF. CDR3 DNA: TGTGCCAGCAGTGAACTACCGGGACTAGCGCAGTATTTT. The gene calls are TRBV6-1 and TRBJ2-3, with TRBD2 identical over 8 bases. Germline values: CDR1 MNHNS, CDR2 SASEGT. The CDR3 runs 13 residues. V lost 2 bases and J lost 10; bases outside the gene matches: 5.

In its sample, this clonotype was seen many times. The chain couples TRBV7-6 to TRBJ1-5, with 7 bases that match TRBD1. This CDR3 is 15 amino acids long. V dropped 3 bases and J dropped 1; count of bases not matched to a gene: 3. The germline gives CDR1 SGHVS, CDR2 FNYEAQ. The DNA for the CDR3 is TGTGCCAGCAGCTTGTCACAGGGGAGCAATCAGCCCCAGCATTTT. This translates into CASSLSQGSNQPQHF. The entire variable domain, with the rest obtained from reference TRBV7-6 and TRBJ1-5, is as follows: GAGVSQSPRYKVTKRGQDVALRCDPISGHVSLYWYRQALGQGPEFLTYFNYEAQQDKSGLPNDRFSAERPEGSISTLTIQRTEQRDSAMYRCASSLSQGSNQPQHFGDGTRLSIL.

This clonotype was counted many times. The chain couples TRBV7-9 to TRBJ2-6, with D possibly being TRBD1 (5 bases). The CDR3 totals 17 residues. In germline, CDR1 is SEHNR, CDR2 FQNEAQ (reference sequence). The V end lost 4 bases, the J end lost 2 bases, and 15 bases lay between the germline ends. CDR3 DNA: TGTGCCAGCAGCTGGACAATTGCGGACCCTGGGGCCAACGTCCTGACTTTC. Its translation is CASSWTIADPGANVLTF.

This clonotype has at least ten counts. The V call is TRBV7-2, the J call TRBJ2-7; perhaps TRBD1 as D (6 bases). Germline V gives CDR1 SGHTA, CDR2 FQGNSA. CDR3 size: 14 residues. V shed 0 bases and J shed 6 bases, with 12 bases lying between them. CDR3 bases: TGTGCCAGCAGCTTAGCTCCGGACAGAAGCGAGCAGTACGTC. It translates to CASSLAPDRSEQYV.

This clonotype was found once. The genes are TRBV7-9 and TRBJ1-2; D remains unclear. This CDR3 has 13 amino acids. Germline V gene data show CDR1 as SEHNR and CDR2 as FQNEAQ (reference sequence). The germline V and J ends were trimmed by 1 base and 3 bases, with 6 bases remaining between them. The CDR3 reads CASSLGKDYGYTF. The DNA for the CDR3 is TGTGCCAGCAGCTTAGGGAAAGACTATGGCTACACCTTC.

The chain carries TRBV12-5 and TRBJ2-5; D is uncertain. The CDR3 has 16 amino acids. Germline V CDR1 and CDR2: LGHNT, FRNRAP. V lost 4 bases to trimming and J lost 5 bases, with 20 bases between them. Here the CDR3 DNA reads TGTGCTAGTGGTTCTTGGATTCCGGGCCAAGGGGAGACCCAGTACTTC. It codes for CASGSWIPGQGETQYF.

This clonotype was seen a single time. This chain connects TRBV12-3 or TRBV12-4 to TRBJ2-2, with D perhaps matching TRBD2 (6 bases). This CDR3 has 15 residues. Trimming removed 6 bases at V and 5 bases at J, with 16 bases between. CDR3 residues: CASSLPGRGTGELFF. The CDR3 DNA sequence: TGTGCCAGCAGCCTTCCGGGACGGGGGACCGGGGAGCTGTTTTTT.

This clonotype was counted at least ten times. This chain connects TRBV7-6 to TRBJ1-6; 8 nucleotides align to TRBD1. Germline V gene lookup returns CDR1 SGHVS and CDR2 FNYEAQ. The CDR3 has 14 residues. V lost 4 bases and J lost 7; bases outside the gene matches: 3. The CDR3 loop is CASSWTGNNSPLHF. The CDR3 coding sequence is TGTGCCAGCAGCTGGACAGGGAACAATTCACCCCTCCACTTT.